One sample yielded the 16 T cell receptor beta chains listed below, sequenced in a study of blood T cell repertoires in COVID-19. Profiled with immunoSEQ multiplex PCR; TCRdb holds only in-frame clones, not every one. Of 120,000 or so clones detected, approximately 88% appear once; the ten largest clones hold approximately 8.1%. Input material: peripheral blood. The receptors were sampled from a man between 50 and 59 years old with acute or convalescent COVID-19.

This chain connects TRBV5-5 to TRBJ2-1; the D gene is possibly TRBD2 (5 bases). Germline loops: CDR1 SGHKS, CDR2 YYEKEE (reference sequence). CDR3 length equals 15 residues. Trimming took off 0 bases at V and 2 bases at J, with 9 bases between the two ends. The CDR3 DNA sequence: TGTGCCAGCAGCTTGGGGGCCGGGGCCTACAATGAGCAGTTCTTC. It encodes CASSLGAGAYNEQFF.

The CDR3 region has the DNA TGTGCCAGCAGCAGTCCGGGACTAGCGATGGAGACCCAGTACTTC. Protein: CASSSPGLAMETQYF. The chain employs TRBV11-2 and TRBJ2-5; 10 bases are shared with TRBD2. The CDR3 loop spans 15 amino acids. The V gene end was trimmed by 5 bases and the J gene end by 5 bases; junction bases not matched to a gene: 8. The germline CDR1 and CDR2 sequences are SGHAT and FQNNGV.

The rearrangement uses TRBV30 and TRBJ2-7, with 14 bases identical to TRBD2. This CDR3 comprises 14 residues. Germline assignment: CDR1 GTSNPN and CDR2 SVGIG (reference sequence). Trimming at V came to 6 bases and at J to 5 bases, leaving 6 bases not matched to a gene. The CDR3 here is CACSGTSGSDEQYF. In DNA, the CDR3 is TGTGCCTGCTCCGGGACTAGCGGGAGTGACGAGCAGTACTTC.

This clone was seen just once. The gene calls are TRBV30 and TRBJ1-6, with 7 bases identical to TRBD1. This CDR3 contains 16 residues. The V gene end was trimmed by 2 bases and the J gene end by 0 bases; junction bases not matched to a gene: 4. Germline V gene sequence: CDR1 GTSNPN, CDR2 SVGIG (reference sequence). The CDR3 sequence: CAWSSGQSSYNSPLHF. The CDR3 coding sequence is TGTGCCTGGAGTTCGGGACAGAGCTCCTATAATTCACCCCTCCACTTT.

This chain links TRBV9 with TRBJ2-2; D remains unclear. With 0 bases removed from V and 1 base from J, the gap between germline ends came to 7 bases. This CDR3 has 15 residues. Germline V gene data show CDR1 as SGDLS and CDR2 as YYNGEE. The CDR3 is CASSVGTVNTGELFF. The CDR3 DNA is TGTGCCAGCAGCGTAGGCACGGTGAACACCGGGGAGCTGTTTTTT.

The chain has TRBV27 and TRBJ2-5, with D perhaps TRBD2 (7 bases). Trimming cost V 11 bases and J 2 bases, with 12 bases left between them. Germline-derived CDR1 and CDR2 are MNHEY and SMNVEV (reference sequence). The CDR3 is 12 residues long. In nucleotides, the CDR3 is TGTGCCTTAGGGGGGGGACAAGAGACCCAGTACTTC. Protein product: CALGGGQETQYF.

The chain recombines TRBV5-8 with TRBJ2-3, with 9 bases fitting TRBD2. This CDR3 is built from 17 residues. V shed 2 bases and J 2 bases; nucleotides not matched to a gene: 9. Germline V gene lookup returns CDR1 SGHTS and CDR2 YDEGEE. This CDR3 is CASSFGTSSRTTDTQYF. CDR3 sequence (DNA): TGTGCCAGCAGCTTTGGGACTAGCAGCCGCACCACAGATACGCAGTATTTT.

This clone was observed once. J is TRBJ2-4 and V is TRBV18; D is undetermined. CDR1 is KGHSH, CDR2 LQKENI, per germline. V lost 1 base and J 0 bases, leaving 10 bases between the germline ends. The CDR3 extends over 16 amino acids. The CDR3 protein is CASSPQTRIAKNIQYF. The CDR3 nucleotides read TGTGCCAGCTCACCACAGACAAGAATAGCCAAAAACATTCAGTACTTC. Together with reference TRBV18 and TRBJ2-4, the CDR3 gives the full variable domain: NAGVMQNPRHLVRRRGQEARLRCSPMKGHSHVYWYRQLPEEGLKFMVYLQKENIIDESGMPKERFSAEFPKEGPSILRIQQVVRGDSAAYFCASSPQTRIAKNIQYFGAGTRLSVL.

CDR3 residues: CASSSLGEFNYGYTF. The CDR3 DNA sequence: TGTGCCAGCAGTTCCCTCGGGGAGTTTAACTATGGCTACACCTTC. The chain is built from TRBV28 and TRBJ1-2, with D hard to call. V lost 4 bases, J lost 1 base, and 13 bases lay in between. There are 15 residues in the CDR3. Germline CDR1 MDHEN, CDR2 SYDVKM.

V and J are TRBV19 and TRBJ2-5, with 14 bases identical to TRBD2. The CDR3 runs 16 residues. Unmatched junction bases numbered 4, after V lost 3 bases and J lost 4 bases. Per germline, CDR1 LNHDA and CDR2 SQIVND (reference sequence). CDR3 sequence reads: CASSISGLAGGETQYF. CDR3 in DNA: TGTGCCAGTAGTATCTCCGGACTAGCGGGAGGAGAGACCCAGTACTTC.

This chain connects TRBV7-8 to TRBJ1-5; a possible D gene is TRBD1 (6 bases). Between the trimmed V and J ends, which lost 5 bases and 5 bases, there was a span of 10 bases. The germline gives CDR1 SGHVS, CDR2 FQNEAQ. The CDR3 runs 13 residues. The CDR3 protein is CASSTQGDQPQHF. CDR3 bases: TGTGCCAGCAGCACACAGGGAGATCAGCCCCAGCATTTT.

This chain links TRBV24-1 with TRBJ2-7; D perhaps matches TRBD2 (5 bases). Germline loops: CDR1 KGHDR, CDR2 SFDVKD. The CDR3 is 12 residues long. Trimming removed 6 bases at V and 6 bases at J, with 11 bases between. CDR3 loop: CATSSLRGEQYF. The CDR3 nucleotides are TGTGCCACCAGTAGTCTCCGGGGCGAGCAGTACTTC.

This clone was picked up a small number of times. V gene TRBV7-9 combines with J gene TRBJ1-6, with D possibly being TRBD1 (5 bases). The V end was cut by 2 bases, the J end by 14 bases, with 19 bases between. The germline V gene encodes CDR1 SEHNR and CDR2 FQNEAQ (reference sequence). CDR3 size: 15 residues. The CDR3 DNA sequence: TGTGCCAGCAGCTTAACGAGGGACGGCGGGGGGACCCTCCACTTT. It codes for CASSLTRDGGGTLHF.

This clone was picked up a small number of times. The J gene is TRBJ1-1, the V gene TRBV27, with D tentatively TRBD1 (5 bases). CDR1 MNHEY and CDR2 SMNVEV come from the germline V gene (reference sequence). The CDR3 has 16 amino acids. The V and J ends lost 1 base and 5 bases respectively, with 17 bases between them. The CDR3 here is CASSLLANLGGTEAFF. The CDR3 nucleotides are TGTGCCAGCAGTTTATTGGCGAATCTGGGGGGGACTGAAGCTTTCTTT.

The rearrangement joins TRBV6-5 to TRBJ1-1; no firm D call. Germline CDR1 MNHEY, CDR2 SVGAGI. The CDR3 length is 12 residues. Trimming removed 5 bases from V and 3 bases from J, with 7 bases in between. CDR3 DNA sequence: TGTGCCAGCAGTCCCCGGGACACTGAAGCTTTCTTT. The encoded protein is CASSPRDTEAFF.

This clone appeared a single time. The chain links TRBV4-3 to TRBJ2-7, with unresolved D. The CDR3 totals 16 residues. V was trimmed by 1 base and J by 0 bases, leaving 13 bases between them. Germline assignment: CDR1 LGHNA and CDR2 YSLEER. The CDR3 sequence: CASSQGEQHFSYEQYF. In DNA form, the CDR3 reads TGCGCCAGCAGCCAAGGCGAACAGCACTTCTCCTACGAGCAGTACTTC.